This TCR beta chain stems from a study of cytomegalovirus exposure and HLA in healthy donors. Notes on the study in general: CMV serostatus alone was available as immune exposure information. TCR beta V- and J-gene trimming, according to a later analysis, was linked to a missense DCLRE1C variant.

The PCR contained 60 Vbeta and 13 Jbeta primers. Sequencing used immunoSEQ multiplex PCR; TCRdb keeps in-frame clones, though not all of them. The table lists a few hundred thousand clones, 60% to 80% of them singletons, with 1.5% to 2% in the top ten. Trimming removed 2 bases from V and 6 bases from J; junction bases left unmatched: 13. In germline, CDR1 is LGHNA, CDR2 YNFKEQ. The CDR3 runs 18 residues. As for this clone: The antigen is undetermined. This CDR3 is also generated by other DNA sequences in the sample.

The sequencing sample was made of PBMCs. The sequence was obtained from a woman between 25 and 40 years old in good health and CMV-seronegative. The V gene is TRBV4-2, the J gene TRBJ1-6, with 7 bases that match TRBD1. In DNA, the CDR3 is TGTGCCAGCAGCCAACCCCAGGGGGGTACCCTTCTTAATTCACCCCTCCACTTT. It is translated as CASSQPQGGTLLNSPLHF.